This TCR beta chain originates from a study of shared clonotypes between healthy human individuals. Germline-derived CDR1 and CDR2 are MNHNY and SVGAGI (reference sequence). This CDR3 is 16 amino acids long. The V gene end was trimmed by 5 bases and the J gene end by 2 bases; junction bases not matched to a gene: 6. Profiled with immunoSEQ multiplex PCR; TCRdb holds only in-frame clones, not every one. The table has about 770,000 clones, over 60% seen once. The sequenced material came from memory CD4+ T cells sorted from blood. Regarding subset: CD45RA-negative fraction. The TCR comes from a woman aged 25 to 39 in good health. The chain is built from TRBV6-6 and TRBJ2-1, with 10 nucleotides matching TRBD2. The CDR3 nucleotides are TGTGCCAGCAGTCAAACAACTAGCGGGACCTACAATGAGCAGTTCTTC. Its translation is CASSQTTSGTYNEQFF.